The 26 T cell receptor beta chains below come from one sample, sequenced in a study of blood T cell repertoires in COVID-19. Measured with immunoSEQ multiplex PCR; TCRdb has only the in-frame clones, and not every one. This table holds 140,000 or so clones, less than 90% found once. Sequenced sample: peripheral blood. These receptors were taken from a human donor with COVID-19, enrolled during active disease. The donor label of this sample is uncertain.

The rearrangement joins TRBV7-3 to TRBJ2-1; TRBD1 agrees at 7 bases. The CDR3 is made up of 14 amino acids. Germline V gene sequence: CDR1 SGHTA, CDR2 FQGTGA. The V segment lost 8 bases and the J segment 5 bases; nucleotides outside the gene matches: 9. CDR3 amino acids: CASQVRQGHNEQFF. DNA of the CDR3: TGTGCCAGCCAAGTTCGACAGGGACACAATGAGCAGTTCTTC.

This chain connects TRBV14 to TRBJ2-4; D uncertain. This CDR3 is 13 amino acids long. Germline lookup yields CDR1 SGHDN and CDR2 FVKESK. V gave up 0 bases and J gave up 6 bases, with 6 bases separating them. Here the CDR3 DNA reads TGTGCCAGCAGCCAAGATCGCAGAAACATTCAGTACTTC. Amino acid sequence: CASSQDRRNIQYF.

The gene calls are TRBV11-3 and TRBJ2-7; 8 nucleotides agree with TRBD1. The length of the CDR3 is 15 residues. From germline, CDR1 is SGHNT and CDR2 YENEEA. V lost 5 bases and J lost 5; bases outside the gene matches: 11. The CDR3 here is CASSLGQAPHHEQYF. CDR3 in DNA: TGTGCCAGCAGCCTGGGACAGGCCCCCCACCACGAGCAGTACTTC. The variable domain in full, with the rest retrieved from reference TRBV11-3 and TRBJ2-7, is EAGVVQSPRYKIIEKKQPVAFWCNPISGHNTLYWYLQNLGQGPELLIRYENEEAVDDSQLPKDRFSAERLKGVDSTLKIQPAELGDSAVYLCASSLGQAPHHEQYFGPGTRLTVT.

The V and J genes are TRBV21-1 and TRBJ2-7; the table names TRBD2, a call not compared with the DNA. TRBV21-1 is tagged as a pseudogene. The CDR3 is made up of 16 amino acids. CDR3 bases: TGTGCCAGCAGCGAGGGGACTAGCGGGACCCCTAGTGAGCAGTACTTC. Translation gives CASSEGTSGTPSEQYF.

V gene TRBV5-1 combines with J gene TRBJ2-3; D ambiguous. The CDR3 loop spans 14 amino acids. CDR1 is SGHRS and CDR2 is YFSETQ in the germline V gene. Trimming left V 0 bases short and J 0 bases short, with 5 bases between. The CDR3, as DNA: TGCGCCAGCAGCTTGGGAGATAGCACAGATACGCAGTATTTT. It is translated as CASSLGDSTDTQYF.

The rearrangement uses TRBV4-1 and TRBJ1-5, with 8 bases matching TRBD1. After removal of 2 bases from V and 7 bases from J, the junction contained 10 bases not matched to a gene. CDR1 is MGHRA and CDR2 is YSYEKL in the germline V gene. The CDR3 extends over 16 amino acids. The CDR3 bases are TGCGCCAGCAGCCAAAACCGGGACAGGAGGGTCCAGCCCCAGCATTTT. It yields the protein CASSQNRDRRVQPQHF.

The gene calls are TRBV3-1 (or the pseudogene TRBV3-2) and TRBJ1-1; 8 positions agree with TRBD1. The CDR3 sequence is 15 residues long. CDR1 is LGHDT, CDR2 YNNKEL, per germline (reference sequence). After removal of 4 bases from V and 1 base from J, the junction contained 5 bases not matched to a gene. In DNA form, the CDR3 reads TGTGCCAGCAGCCCCCGGACAGGGACGAACACTGAAGCTTTCTTT. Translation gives CASSPRTGTNTEAFF.

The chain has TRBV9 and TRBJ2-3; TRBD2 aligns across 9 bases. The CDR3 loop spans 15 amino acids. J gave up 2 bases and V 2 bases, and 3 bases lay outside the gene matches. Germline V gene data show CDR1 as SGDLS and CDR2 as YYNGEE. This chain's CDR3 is CASSVTSGNTDTQYF. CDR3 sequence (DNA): TGTGCCAGCAGCGTGACTAGCGGAAACACAGATACGCAGTATTTT. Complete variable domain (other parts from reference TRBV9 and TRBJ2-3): DSGVTQTPKHLITATGQRVTLRCSPRSGDLSVYWYQQSLDQGLQFLIQYYNGEERAKGNILERFSAQQFPDLHSELNLSSLELGDSALYFCASSVTSGNTDTQYFGPGTRLTVL.

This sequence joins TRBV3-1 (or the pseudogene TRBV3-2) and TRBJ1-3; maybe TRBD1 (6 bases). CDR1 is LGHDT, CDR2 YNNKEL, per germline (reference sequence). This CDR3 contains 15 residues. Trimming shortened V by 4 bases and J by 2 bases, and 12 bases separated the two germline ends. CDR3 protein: CASSLGAGAGNTIYF. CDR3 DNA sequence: TGTGCCAGCAGCCTCGGTGCAGGGGCTGGAAACACCATATATTTT.

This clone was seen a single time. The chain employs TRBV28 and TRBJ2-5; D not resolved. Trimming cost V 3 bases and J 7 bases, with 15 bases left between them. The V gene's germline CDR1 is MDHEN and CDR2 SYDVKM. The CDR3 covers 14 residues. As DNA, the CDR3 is TGTGCCAGCAGTTTGACGGCCGAGGTGGGGACCCAGTACTTC. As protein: CASSLTAEVGTQYF.

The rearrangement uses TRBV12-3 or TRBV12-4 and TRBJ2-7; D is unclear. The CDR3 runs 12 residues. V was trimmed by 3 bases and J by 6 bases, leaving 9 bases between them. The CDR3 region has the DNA TGTGCCAGCAGTTTTGAGGTTACCGAGCAGTACTTC. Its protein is CASSFEVTEQYF.

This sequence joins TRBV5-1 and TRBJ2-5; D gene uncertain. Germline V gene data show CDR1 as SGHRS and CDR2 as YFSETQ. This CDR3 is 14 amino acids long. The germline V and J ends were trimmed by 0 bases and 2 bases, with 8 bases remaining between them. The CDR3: CASSLGPDQETQYF. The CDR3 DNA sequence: TGCGCCAGCAGCTTGGGGCCAGATCAAGAGACCCAGTACTTC.

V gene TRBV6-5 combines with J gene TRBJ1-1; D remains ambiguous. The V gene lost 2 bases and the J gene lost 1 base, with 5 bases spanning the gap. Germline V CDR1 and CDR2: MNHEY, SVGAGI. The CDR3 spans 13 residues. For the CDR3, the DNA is TGTGCCAGCAGTTACCGGGGGAACACTGAAGCTTTCTTT. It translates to CASSYRGNTEAFF.

The CDR3 DNA reads TGCGCCAGCAGCTTGGACGGGAGACCTAACTATGGCTACACCTTC. Translation: CASSLDGRPNYGYTF. V usage is TRBV5-1 and J usage is TRBJ1-2; no clear D. Germline V gives CDR1 SGHRS, CDR2 YFSETQ. Trimming left V 0 bases short and J 0 bases short, with 9 bases between. There are 15 residues in the CDR3.

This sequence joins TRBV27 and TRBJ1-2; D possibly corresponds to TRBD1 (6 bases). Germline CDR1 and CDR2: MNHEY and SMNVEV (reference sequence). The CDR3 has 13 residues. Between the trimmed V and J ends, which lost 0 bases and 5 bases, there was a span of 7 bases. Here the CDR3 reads CASSLSTGYGYTF. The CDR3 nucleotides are TGTGCCAGCAGTTTATCGACAGGATATGGCTACACCTTC.

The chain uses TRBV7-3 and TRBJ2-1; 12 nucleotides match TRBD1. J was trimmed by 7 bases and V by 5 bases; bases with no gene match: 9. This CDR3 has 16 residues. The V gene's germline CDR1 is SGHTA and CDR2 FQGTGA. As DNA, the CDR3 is TGTGCCAGCAGCCTAGAGCCGGGACAGGGGGCTAATGAGCAGTTCTTC. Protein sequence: CASSLEPGQGANEQFF.

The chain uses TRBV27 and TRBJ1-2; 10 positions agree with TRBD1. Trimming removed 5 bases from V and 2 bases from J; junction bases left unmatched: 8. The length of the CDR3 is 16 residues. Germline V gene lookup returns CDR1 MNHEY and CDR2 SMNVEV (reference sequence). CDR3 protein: CASSARGGQGNYGYTF. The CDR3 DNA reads TGTGCCAGCAGTGCGCGGGGGGGACAGGGGAACTATGGCTACACCTTC.

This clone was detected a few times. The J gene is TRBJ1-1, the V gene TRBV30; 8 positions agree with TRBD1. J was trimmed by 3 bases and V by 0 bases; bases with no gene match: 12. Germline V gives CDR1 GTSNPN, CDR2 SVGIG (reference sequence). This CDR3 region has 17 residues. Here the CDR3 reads CAWSVIRGLPGDTEAFF. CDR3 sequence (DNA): TGTGCCTGGAGTGTGATCAGGGGGCTACCCGGGGACACTGAAGCTTTCTTT.

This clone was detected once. For the CDR3, the DNA is TGTGCCATCAGTGTTGACAGGCCTGGAAACACCATATATTTT. This translates into CAISVDRPGNTIYF. The V gene is TRBV10-3, the J gene TRBJ1-3; possibly TRBD1 for D (6 bases). Trimming removed 4 bases at V and 2 bases at J, with 9 bases between. The CDR3 is made up of 14 amino acids. Germline V gene sequence: CDR1 ENHRY, CDR2 SYGVKD.

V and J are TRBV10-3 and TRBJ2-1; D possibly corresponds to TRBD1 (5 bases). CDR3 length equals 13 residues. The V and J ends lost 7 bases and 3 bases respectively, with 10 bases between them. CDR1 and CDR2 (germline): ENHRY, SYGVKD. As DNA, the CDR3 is TGTGCCATCAATTCAGGGTACTACAATGAGCAGTTCTTC. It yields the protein CAINSGYYNEQFF.

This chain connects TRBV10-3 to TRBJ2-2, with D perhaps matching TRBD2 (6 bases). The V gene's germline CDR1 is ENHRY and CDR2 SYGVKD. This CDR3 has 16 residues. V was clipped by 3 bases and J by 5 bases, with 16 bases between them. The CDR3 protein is CAISEGRPGRTGELFF. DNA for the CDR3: TGTGCCATCAGTGAAGGGAGGCCAGGGAGAACCGGGGAGCTGTTTTTT.

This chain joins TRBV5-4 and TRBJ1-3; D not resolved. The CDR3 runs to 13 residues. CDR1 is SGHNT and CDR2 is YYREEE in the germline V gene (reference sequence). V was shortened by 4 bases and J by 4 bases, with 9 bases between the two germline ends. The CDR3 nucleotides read TGTGCCAGCAGCCCCTCCGGGGGAAACACCATATATTTT. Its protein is CASSPSGGNTIYF.

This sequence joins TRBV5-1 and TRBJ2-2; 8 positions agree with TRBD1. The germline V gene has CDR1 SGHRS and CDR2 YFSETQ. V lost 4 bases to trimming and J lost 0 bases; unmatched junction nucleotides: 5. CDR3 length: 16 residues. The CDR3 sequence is CASSPGQGANTGELFF. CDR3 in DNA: TGCGCCAGCAGCCCCGGACAGGGTGCGAACACCGGGGAGCTGTTTTTT.

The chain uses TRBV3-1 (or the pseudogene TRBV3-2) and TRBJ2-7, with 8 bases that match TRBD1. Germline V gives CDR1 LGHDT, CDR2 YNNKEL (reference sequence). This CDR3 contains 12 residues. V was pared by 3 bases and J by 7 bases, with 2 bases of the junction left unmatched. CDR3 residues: CASSQTGEEQYF. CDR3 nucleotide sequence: TGTGCCAGCAGCCAGACAGGGGAAGAGCAGTACTTC.

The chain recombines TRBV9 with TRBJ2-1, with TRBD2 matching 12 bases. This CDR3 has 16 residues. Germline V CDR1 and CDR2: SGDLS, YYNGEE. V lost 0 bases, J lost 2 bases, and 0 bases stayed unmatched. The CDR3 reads CASSVGLAGAYNEQFF. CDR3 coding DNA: TGTGCCAGCAGCGTAGGACTAGCGGGGGCCTACAATGAGCAGTTCTTC.

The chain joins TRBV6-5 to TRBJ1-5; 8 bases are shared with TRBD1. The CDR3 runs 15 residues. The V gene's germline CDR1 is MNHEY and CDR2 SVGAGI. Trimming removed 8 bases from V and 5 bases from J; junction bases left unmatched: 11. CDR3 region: CASGQTGDFDQPQHF. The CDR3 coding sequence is TGTGCCAGCGGGCAGACAGGGGATTTCGATCAGCCCCAGCATTTT.